A single sample gave rise to the 19 T cell receptor beta chains below, sequenced in a study of blood T cell repertoires in COVID-19. The assay was immunoSEQ multiplex PCR, and TCRdb's table has in-frame clones only and misses some. The sample gives about 190,000 clones, over 75% of which show up once; around 11% is in the top ten. Sequences were obtained from peripheral blood. The receptors come from a woman in her 50s with acute or convalescent COVID-19.

The chain employs TRBV5-6 and TRBJ2-2, with 9 bases lining up with TRBD2. After removal of 4 bases from V and 4 bases from J, the junction contained 5 bases not matched to a gene. Germline V gene sequence: CDR1 SGHDT, CDR2 YYEEEE. The CDR3 totals 15 residues. The CDR3 nucleotides read TGTGCCAGCAGCCATAGCGGGGGCGGCACCGGGGAGCTGTTTTTT. Amino acid sequence: CASSHSGGGTGELFF.

This sequence joins TRBV19 and TRBJ1-2; 11 bases are a match to TRBD1. The junction had 13 bases not matched to a gene; V was cut back by 8 bases and J by 8 bases. This CDR3 comprises 15 residues. CDR1 is LNHDA and CDR2 is SQIVND in the germline V gene (reference sequence). Here the CDR3 DNA reads TGTGCCAGTGCGGACAGGGGGCGCGGTCCGGGCGGCTACACCTTC. This gives the protein CASADRGRGPGGYTF.

The V call is TRBV7-2, the J call TRBJ2-1, with D perhaps matching TRBD2 (5 bases). Germline assignment: CDR1 SGHTA and CDR2 FQGNSA. The CDR3 consists of 13 residues. V was cut by 5 bases and J by 6 bases, with 11 bases left in between. CDR3 sequence: CASSRPRGNEQFF. The CDR3 nucleotides read TGTGCCAGCAGCCGTCCCCGGGGCAATGAGCAGTTCTTC.

V usage is TRBV27 and J usage is TRBJ2-1, with 9 bases lining up with TRBD2. J gave up 4 bases and V 0 bases, and 7 bases lay outside the gene matches. The CDR3 has 17 amino acids. Germline values: CDR1 MNHEY, CDR2 SMNVEV (reference sequence). The CDR3 loop reads CASSLSGSGSIYNEQFF. Written as DNA, the CDR3 is TGTGCCAGCAGTTTATCGGGTAGCGGGAGTATATACAATGAGCAGTTCTTC.

The rearrangement joins TRBV6-2 or TRBV6-3 to TRBJ2-5, with D perhaps matching TRBD1 (5 bases). Trimming left V 1 base short and J 4 bases short, with 13 bases between. Germline-derived CDR1 and CDR2 are MNHEY and SVGEGT. The CDR3 has 15 residues. The CDR3, as DNA: TGTGCCAGCAGTTACTACGTCAGGGCAGGAGAGACCCAGTACTTC. Its protein is CASSYYVRAGETQYF.

This clone was picked up a small number of times. The genes are TRBV6-5 and TRBJ2-2; 9 bases match TRBD1. J gave up 3 bases and V 9 bases, and 8 bases lay outside the gene matches. Germline V lookup: CDR1 MNHEY, CDR2 SVGAGI. The CDR3 extends over 15 amino acids. The CDR3 protein is CASRDRGGDTGELFF. The CDR3, as DNA: TGTGCCAGTAGAGACAGGGGGGGAGACACCGGGGAGCTGTTTTTT.

The count of this clone is one. The CDR3 DNA is TGTGCCAGCAGCCTCTCGGGACTAGCGGGCCCAGATACGCAGTATTTT. Translating gives CASSLSGLAGPDTQYF. The chain carries TRBV11-3 and TRBJ2-3; 12 nucleotides match TRBD2. Trimming removed 5 bases from V and 4 bases from J; junction bases left unmatched: 7. Germline V gene lookup returns CDR1 SGHNT and CDR2 YENEEA. The CDR3 runs to 16 residues.

Ten or more counts support this clone. The J gene is TRBJ1-4, the V gene TRBV27; a possible D gene is TRBD1 (5 bases). Between the trimmed V and J ends, which lost 3 bases and 10 bases, there was a span of 15 bases. Germline-derived CDR1 and CDR2 are MNHEY and SMNVEV (reference sequence). This CDR3 region has 14 residues. The CDR3 sequence is CASSLSGGRGKLFF. DNA of the CDR3: TGTGCCAGCAGTTTGTCGGGGGGGAGGGGAAAACTGTTTTTT.

The gene calls are TRBV5-6 and TRBJ1-6; 7 positions match TRBD1. The ends lost 4 bases at V and 2 bases at J; junction bases unmatched: 12. Germline values: CDR1 SGHDT, CDR2 YYEEEE. CDR3 length: 18 amino acids. CDR3 sequence: CASSLGDRLRAYNSPLHF. The DNA of the CDR3 is TGTGCCAGCAGCCTGGGGGACAGATTGCGCGCCTATAATTCACCCCTCCACTTT.

V usage is TRBV28 and J usage is TRBJ2-7; 7 bases match TRBD1. CDR3 length equals 16 residues. Trimming took 4 bases from V and 4 from J; bases not matched to a gene: 13. The germline V gene encodes CDR1 MDHEN and CDR2 SYDVKM. CDR3 region: CASSSTAGGPNYEQYF. As DNA, the CDR3 is TGTGCCAGCAGTTCGACCGCAGGGGGTCCCAATTACGAGCAGTACTTC.

The table lists this clone with a few counts. V is TRBV9 and J is TRBJ2-1; D is ambiguous. V lost 0 bases and J lost 9, with 10 bases in between. This CDR3 has 13 amino acids. The V gene's germline CDR1 is SGDLS and CDR2 YYNGEE. The CDR3 reads CASSVELHTEQFF. The CDR3 coding sequence is TGTGCCAGCAGCGTAGAACTACACACTGAGCAGTTCTTC.

V and J are TRBV2 and TRBJ1-4, with a weak D call TRBD1 (6 bases). The CDR3 sequence is 14 residues long. Trimming stripped 6 bases from V and 5 bases from J, with 13 bases between. Germline values: CDR1 SNHLY, CDR2 FYNNEI. The CDR3 is CASRAGALNEKLFF. The CDR3 nucleotides are TGTGCCAGCAGAGCAGGGGCCCTAAATGAAAAACTGTTTTTT.

This chain's CDR3 is CASSEDRDSWTEAFF. The CDR3 DNA follows: TGTGCCAGCAGCGAGGACCGGGACAGTTGGACTGAAGCTTTCTTT. The rearrangement joins TRBV7-2 to TRBJ1-1, with TRBD1 matching 7 bases. Germline V gene lookup returns CDR1 SGHTA and CDR2 FQGNSA. J was trimmed by 5 bases and V by 5 bases; bases with no gene match: 11. This CDR3 has 15 amino acids.

This sequence joins TRBV7-8 and TRBJ2-3; 7 bases match TRBD2. The trim removed 5 bases at V and 8 bases at J, leaving 13 bases unmatched. The CDR3 is made up of 15 amino acids. CDR1 SGHVS and CDR2 FQNEAQ come from the germline V gene. CDR3 sequence reads: CASSRGLAARGTQYF. The CDR3 nucleotides are TGTGCCAGCAGCCGAGGCCTAGCGGCACGGGGTACGCAGTATTTT.

This sequence joins TRBV30 and TRBJ2-2, with D possibly TRBD1 on 6 matching bases. The CDR3 is 15 residues long. With 0 bases removed from V and 5 bases from J, the gap between germline ends came to 13 bases. Germline CDR1 GTSNPN, CDR2 SVGIG (reference sequence). The CDR3 DNA is TGTGCCTGGAGTGTAATCAGGGGCCTGACCGGGGAGCTGTTTTTT. Protein sequence: CAWSVIRGLTGELFF.

The chain has TRBV7-9 and TRBJ2-7; D possibly corresponds to TRBD2 (6 bases). CDR3 size: 13 residues. With 8 bases removed from V and 3 bases from J, the gap between germline ends came to 14 bases. The germline V gene has CDR1 SEHNR and CDR2 FQNEAQ (reference sequence). This CDR3 is CASRSGLFYEQYF. DNA of the CDR3: TGTGCCAGCCGCTCGGGACTTTTCTACGAGCAGTACTTC.

This clone was detected only a few times. The rearrangement uses TRBV28 and TRBJ2-1; TRBD2 matches at 10 bases. CDR1 MDHEN and CDR2 SYDVKM come from the germline V gene. The CDR3 length is 16 residues. V trimming: 4 bases; J trimming: 5 bases; junction bases outside the gene matches: 8. CDR3: CASSSFSGGRHNEQFF. The CDR3 nucleotides read TGTGCCAGCAGTTCGTTTAGCGGGGGGCGACACAATGAGCAGTTCTTC. Variable domain in full (rest from reference TRBV28 and TRBJ2-1): DVKVTQSSRYLVKRTGEKVFLECVQDMDHENMFWYRQDPGLGLRLIYFSYDVKMKEKGDIPEGYSVSREKKERFSLILESASTNQTSMYLCASSSFSGGRHNEQFFGPGTRLTVL.

This sequence joins TRBV28 and TRBJ2-3, with 8 bases lining up with TRBD1. The CDR3 contains 14 residues. The germline V gene has CDR1 MDHEN and CDR2 SYDVKM. V lost 2 bases to trimming and J lost 8 bases; unmatched junction nucleotides: 6. CDR3 nucleotide sequence: TGTGCCAGCAGTTTAACAGGGGGGACCGGTACGCAGTATTTT. Translating gives CASSLTGGTGTQYF.

The chain combines TRBV7-6 with TRBJ1-1; TRBD1 matches at 9 bases. Germline V gene lookup returns CDR1 SGHVS and CDR2 FNYEAQ. The CDR3 has 15 amino acids. With V trimmed by 5 bases and J by 3 bases, 7 bases remained unmatched. For the CDR3, the DNA is TGTGCCAGCAGCGCCCGGGACAGGGCGTACACTGAAGCTTTCTTT. This codes for CASSARDRAYTEAFF.